What follows is one TCR beta chain and its context. This sample was taken from a study of blood T cell repertoires in COVID-19. The overall study: COVID-19 samples from acute and convalescent phases originated in the United States, Italy and Spain. PBMCs, B-cell-depleted T cells, or T cells were the source of the cDNA or gDNA that made up the material.

V lost 5 bases and J 1 base, leaving 14 bases between the germline ends. The CDR3 loop spans 15 amino acids. Germline V gives CDR1 MGHRA, CDR2 YSYEKL. In the study's own analysis: Amplified reference gene primers provided the basis for estimating nucleated cell counts. Method: immunoSEQ multiplex PCR; TCRdb's copy keeps in-frame clones and lacks some. The DNA was the basis for D and trimming; V, J and clone size are from that table. The sample lists approximately 190,000 clones; 80% to 95% were seen once. The sample consisted of peripheral blood. This clonotype was obtained from a man aged 45-65 years with acute or convalescent COVID-19. The chain combines TRBV4-1 with TRBJ1-1, with D maybe TRBD1 (5 bases). CDR3: CASSVRAGGNTEAFF. The CDR3 DNA sequence: TGCGCCAGCAGCGTCCGCGCGGGGGGGAACACTGAAGCTTTCTTT.